Following are 25 T cell receptor beta chains from one sample sequenced in a study of beta chain features in type 1 diabetes. As every portion of the isolated RNA was reverse transcribed, the sequencing read expressed TCRB transcripts. Using immunoSEQ multiplex PCR, the repertoire was profiled, and TCRdb retains in-frame clones only, with some absent. Of hundreds of thousands of clones listed, 11% were seen once; the top ten hold about 0.018%. These receptors have no known antigen. Study-wide points: For Type 1 diabetes patients, all four CD4+ subsets carried TCRB CDR3s that were moderately but significantly shorter.

Input material: naive CD4+ T cells from blood. The source of these receptors is a man aged 25 to 40 with type 1 diabetes.

The gene calls are TRBV5-6 and TRBJ1-2, with TRBD1 matching over 8 bases. The CDR3 has 13 amino acids. CDR1 SGHDT and CDR2 YYEEEE come from the germline V gene. The junction had 2 bases not matched to a gene; V was cut back by 0 bases and J by 7 bases. CDR3 residues: CASSLAGGSGYTF. The CDR3, as DNA: TGTGCCAGCAGCTTGGCAGGGGGCAGTGGCTACACCTTC.

This clone was counted between two and nine times. The chain joins TRBV7-2 to TRBJ2-7, with 8 bases matching TRBD2. This CDR3 has 17 residues. The ends lost 2 bases at V and 2 bases at J; junction bases unmatched: 11. CDR1 and CDR2 (germline): SGHTA, FQGNSA. This chain's CDR3 is CASSLTLRGGGTYEQYF. In DNA, the CDR3 is TGTGCCAGCAGCTTAACCCTCCGGGGGGGCGGCACCTACGAGCAGTACTTC.

The chain carries TRBV11-2 and TRBJ1-1; D possibly corresponds to TRBD1 (6 bases). The length of the CDR3 is 15 residues. Germline CDR1 is SGHAT and CDR2 is FQNNGV. Trimming left V 3 bases short and J 1 base short, with 12 bases between. The DNA for the CDR3 is TGTGCCAGCAGCTTCGAGGGCAGGGGGAACACTGAAGCTTTCTTT. Translated, it gives CASSFEGRGNTEAFF.

The V and J genes are TRBV29-1 and TRBJ1-1; D is perhaps TRBD1 (5 bases). CDR1 and CDR2 (germline): SQVTM, ANQGSEA. Trimming removed 6 bases at V and 3 bases at J, with 20 bases between. This CDR3 region has 15 residues. CDR3 nucleotides: TGCAGCGTCCGAAGGGGAGGGAGAGGGGACACTGAAGCTTTCTTT. Translation gives CSVRRGGRGDTEAFF.

This clone was observed a few times. V usage is TRBV6-5 and J usage is TRBJ1-5, with 10 bases identical to TRBD1. Germline CDR1 MNHEY, CDR2 SVGAGI. The CDR3 is 16 residues long. V trimming: 0 bases; J trimming: 4 bases; junction bases outside the gene matches: 3. CDR3 loop: CASSYSGTGANQPQHF. The DNA for the CDR3 is TGTGCCAGCAGTTACTCTGGGACAGGGGCGAATCAGCCCCAGCATTTT.

This clone was detected a few times. This chain uses TRBV28 with TRBJ2-4; D perhaps matches TRBD2 (5 bases). This CDR3 spans 12 amino acids. The V end lost 9 bases, the J end lost 4 bases, and 10 bases lay between the germline ends. Germline-derived CDR1 and CDR2 are MDHEN and SYDVKM. The CDR3 loop reads CASQDSKNIQYF. CDR3 bases: TGTGCCAGTCAGGACTCGAAAAACATTCAGTACTTC.

A few counts support this clone. The chain joins TRBV29-1 to TRBJ2-3; 13 bases align to TRBD2. The CDR3 sequence is 17 residues long. In germline, CDR1 is SQVTM, CDR2 ANQGSEA. The junction had 9 bases not matched to a gene; V was cut back by 2 bases and J by 4 bases. CDR3 nucleotide sequence: TGCAGCGTTGAATGGACTAGCGGGGGACCAGGGGCAGATACGCAGTATTTT. Protein sequence: CSVEWTSGGPGADTQYF.

The chain combines TRBV10-3 with TRBJ2-1; D is perhaps TRBD2 (6 bases). The CDR3 loop spans 15 amino acids. Germline V gene sequence: CDR1 ENHRY, CDR2 SYGVKD. V dropped 7 bases and J dropped 8 bases, with 21 bases sitting between them. The CDR3 DNA follows: TGTGCCATCAAGTCTGGCGGGGTAGAGGGGTATGAGCAGTTCTTC. Amino acid sequence: CAIKSGGVEGYEQFF.

This clone occurred a few times. The chain employs TRBV30 and TRBJ2-4, with D perhaps matching TRBD1 (6 bases). Germline assignment: CDR1 GTSNPN and CDR2 SVGIG (reference sequence). The CDR3 has 13 amino acids. Deletions cut 4 bases from V and 9 bases from J, with 16 bases between. The CDR3 region is CAWTDLQGRIQYF. The CDR3 coding sequence is TGTGCCTGGACTGACCTACAGGGCCGCATTCAGTACTTC.

The rearrangement links TRBV5-6 to TRBJ2-5, with D perhaps matching TRBD2 (6 bases). The CDR3 has 13 amino acids. Per the germline V gene, CDR1 is SGHDT and CDR2 is YYEEEE. V lost 0 bases to trimming and J lost 7 bases, with 10 bases between them. CDR3: CASSLGRGGTQYF. The CDR3 DNA reads TGTGCCAGCAGCTTGGGGAGGGGAGGGACCCAGTACTTC. Complete variable domain (other parts from reference TRBV5-6 and TRBJ2-5): DAGVTQSPTHLIKTRGQQVTLRCSPKSGHDTVSWYQQALGQGPQFIFQYYEEEERQRGNFPDRFSGHQFPNYSSELNVNALLLGDSALYLCASSLGRGGTQYFGPGTRLLVL.

As concerns this clone: This specimen includes other DNA sequences encoding the same CDR3. This rearrangement joins TRBV5-1 to TRBJ1-1; no firm D call. Germline values: CDR1 SGHRS, CDR2 YFSETQ. V was pared by 0 bases and J by 1 base, with 4 bases between. This CDR3 contains 13 residues. CDR3 residues: CASSLVSNTEAFF. CDR3 in DNA: TGCGCCAGCAGCTTGGTCTCGAACACTGAAGCTTTCTTT. The whole variable domain, filled in from reference TRBV5-1 and TRBJ1-1, reads KAGVTQTPRYLIKTRGQQVTLSCSPISGHRSVSWYQQTPGQGLQFLFEYFSETQRNKGNFPGRFSGRQFSNSRSEMNVSTLELGDSALYLCASSLVSNTEAFFGQGTRLTVV.

The chain is built from TRBV18 and TRBJ2-5; a weak D match, TRBD2 (6 bases). The CDR3 has 13 amino acids. From germline, CDR1 is KGHSH and CDR2 LQKENI. With 3 bases removed from V and 5 bases from J, the gap between germline ends came to 10 bases. CDR3 sequence: CASSPSSGETQYF. CDR3 sequence (DNA): TGTGCCAGCTCACCTTCGAGCGGGGAGACCCAGTACTTC. Supplemented by reference TRBV18 and TRBJ2-5, the full variable domain reads NAGVMQNPRHLVRRRGQEARLRCSPMKGHSHVYWYRQLPEEGLKFMVYLQKENIIDESGMPKERFSAEFPKEGPSILRIQQVVRGDSAAYFCASSPSSGETQYFGPGTRLLVL.

This clone was seen a handful of times. The chain couples TRBV5-4 to TRBJ2-2, with a possible D match to TRBD2 (6 bases). This CDR3 contains 17 residues. V shed 0 bases and J shed 2 bases, with 14 bases lying between them. Germline loops: CDR1 SGHNT, CDR2 YYREEE (reference sequence). The CDR3 sequence is CASSLGGGASNTGELFF. The CDR3 bases are TGTGCCAGCAGCTTGGGTGGAGGGGCGTCAAACACCGGGGAGCTGTTTTTT.

The rearrangement uses TRBV25-1 and TRBJ1-6, with D perhaps TRBD1 (5 bases). Germline CDR1 is MGHDK and CDR2 is SYGVNS. The CDR3 has 14 residues. Deletions cut 7 bases from V and 7 bases from J, with 14 bases between. The CDR3 is CASTFRGWNSPLHF. The CDR3 nucleotides are TGTGCCAGCACGTTTCGGGGGTGGAATTCACCCCTCCACTTT. Based on the CDR3 plus reference TRBV25-1 and TRBJ1-6, the full variable domain is EADIYQTPRYLVIGTGKKITLECSQTMGHDKMYWYQQDPGMELHLIHYSYGVNSTEKGDLSSESTVSRIRTEHFPLTLESARPSHTSQYLCASTFRGWNSPLHFGNGTRLTVT.

This clone was counted a few times. Here the CDR3 DNA reads TGTGCAAGTCGCATCCGGGACAGCACTAAAGATACGCAGTATTTT. Amino acids: CASRIRDSTKDTQYF. This sequence joins TRBV12-2 and TRBJ2-3; the table calls TRBD1, which could not be checked here. TRBV12-2 is shown as a pseudogene. The CDR3 is made up of 15 amino acids.

This clone was observed a few times. The chain couples TRBV30 to TRBJ1-1; D is unclear. Trimming took 0 bases from V and 5 from J, leaving 10 bases between them. From germline, CDR1 is GTSNPN and CDR2 SVGIG (reference sequence). CDR3 size: 13 residues. The CDR3 coding sequence is TGTGCCTGGAGTGTTCTTGCGGGAACTGAAGCTTTCTTT. Its protein is CAWSVLAGTEAFF. Using reference TRBV30 and TRBJ1-1 for the parts outside the CDR3, the full variable domain is SQTIHQWPATLVQPVGSPLSLECTVEGTSNPNLYWYRQAAGRGLQLLFYSVGIGQISSEVPQNLSASRPQDRQFILSSKKLLLSDSGFYLCAWSVLAGTEAFFGQGTRLTVV.

The rearrangement joins TRBV6-5 to TRBJ2-1; D unclear. CDR3 size: 13 residues. Trimming pared 10 bases from V and 4 bases from J, leaving 14 bases between. Germline V gives CDR1 MNHEY, CDR2 SVGAGI. The CDR3 protein is CATLVVGYNEQFF. In DNA form, the CDR3 reads TGTGCCACCCTGGTGGTCGGGTACAATGAGCAGTTCTTC.

This clone was seen only a few times. The CDR3 region is CASSLILNTGELFF. In nucleotides, the CDR3 is TGCGCCAGCAGCTTGATCCTGAACACCGGGGAGCTGTTTTTT. The chain uses TRBV5-1 and TRBJ2-2; D remains ambiguous. The CDR3 loop spans 14 amino acids. Germline CDR1 SGHRS, CDR2 YFSETQ. V lost 1 base and J 1 base, leaving 5 bases between the germline ends.

The chain joins TRBV29-1 to TRBJ2-7, with D possibly matching TRBD2 (5 bases). The V gene lost 7 bases and the J gene lost 2 bases, with 24 bases spanning the gap. The CDR3 loop spans 16 amino acids. CDR1 and CDR2 from the germline V gene are SQVTM and ANQGSEA. The CDR3 sequence is CSAGEGDILLPYEQYF. For the CDR3, the DNA is TGCAGCGCCGGAGAGGGAGACATTCTGCTTCCCTACGAGCAGTACTTC.

V gene TRBV29-1 combines with J gene TRBJ2-6, with D maybe TRBD1 (6 bases). This CDR3 is 15 amino acids long. Trimming shortened V by 7 bases and J by 4 bases, and 17 bases separated the two germline ends. Germline V gene sequence: CDR1 SQVTM, CDR2 ANQGSEA. For the CDR3, the DNA is TGCAGCGCCTCGGACAGTCTAGTCGGGGCCAACGTCCTGACTTTC. Translating it yields CSASDSLVGANVLTF.

A few counts support this clone. The chain is built from TRBV10-3 and TRBJ2-3; D not certain. CDR1 is ENHRY, CDR2 SYGVKD, per germline. Trimming shortened V by 7 bases and J by 4 bases, and 12 bases separated the two germline ends. This CDR3 contains 13 residues. The CDR3 here is CAINPGWADTQYF. In DNA form, the CDR3 reads TGTGCCATCAATCCAGGCTGGGCAGATACGCAGTATTTT.

This chain uses TRBV7-2 with TRBJ2-5, with a tentative D call TRBD2 (6 bases). The V gene's germline CDR1 is SGHTA and CDR2 FQGNSA. The CDR3 loop spans 12 amino acids. Trimming took 5 bases from V and 5 from J, leaving 9 bases between them. As DNA, the CDR3 is TGTGCCAGCAGCCAAGGAGGGGAGACCCAGTACTTC. It translates to CASSQGGETQYF.

The chain couples TRBV29-1 to TRBJ1-1; 7 nucleotides line up with TRBD1. This CDR3 is 13 amino acids long. Germline V gives CDR1 SQVTM, CDR2 ANQGSEA. V was clipped by 4 bases and J by 0 bases; unmatched bases: 2. Here the CDR3 reads CSVAGTVNTEAFF. The DNA for the CDR3 is TGCAGCGTTGCAGGGACAGTGAACACTGAAGCTTTCTTT.

A few counts support this clone. The V call is TRBV7-9, the J call TRBJ2-1, with D possibly being TRBD2 (5 bases). This CDR3 has 15 amino acids. CDR1 SEHNR and CDR2 FQNEAQ come from the germline V gene (reference sequence). Trimming removed 5 bases from V and 4 bases from J, with 15 bases in between. The CDR3 DNA follows: TGTGCCAGCAGCCCAAACAAGGGCGGGTACAATGAGCAGTTCTTC. Its translation: CASSPNKGGYNEQFF.

This clone was seen a few times. The CDR3, as DNA: TGTGCCAGCAGCGAGGGACAGGGGGCGCGCAATTCACCCCTCCACTTT. Its protein is CASSEGQGARNSPLHF. The chain has TRBV9 and TRBJ1-6; TRBD1 matches at 12 bases. The CDR3 sequence is 16 residues long. The germline gives CDR1 SGDLS, CDR2 YYNGEE. V was clipped by 3 bases and J by 7 bases; unmatched bases: 5.